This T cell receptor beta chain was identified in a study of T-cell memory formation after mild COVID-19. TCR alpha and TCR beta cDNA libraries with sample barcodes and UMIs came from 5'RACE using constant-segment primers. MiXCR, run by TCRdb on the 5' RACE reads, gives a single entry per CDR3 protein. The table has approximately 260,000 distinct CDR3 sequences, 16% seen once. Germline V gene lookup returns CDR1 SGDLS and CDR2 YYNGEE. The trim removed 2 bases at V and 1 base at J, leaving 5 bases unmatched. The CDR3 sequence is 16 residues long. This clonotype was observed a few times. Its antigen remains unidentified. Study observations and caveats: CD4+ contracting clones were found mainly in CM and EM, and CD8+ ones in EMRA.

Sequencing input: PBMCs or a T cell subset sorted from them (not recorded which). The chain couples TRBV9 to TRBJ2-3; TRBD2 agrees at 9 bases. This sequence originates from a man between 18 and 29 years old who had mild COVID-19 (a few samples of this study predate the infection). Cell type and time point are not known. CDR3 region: CASSVGIAGGTDTQYF. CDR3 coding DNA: TGTGCCAGCAGCGTCGGGATAGCGGGGGGCACAGATACGCAGTATTTT.